This is a list of T cell receptor beta chains from one sample in a study of T cell clones after liver transplantation. Assay used: immunoSEQ multiplex PCR; TCRdb lists only in-frame clones, some missing. This table has tens of thousands of clones, about 71% appearing once. The sequencing here drew on CD4+ T cells from blood, taken at the approximately 15-month timepoint. These TCRs come from a human patient who received a liver transplant. These T cells may partly come from the graft donor. The CDR3 runs from the conserved cysteine through the conserved F or W. The order of the fields is V gene, J gene, clone size, D gene, CDR3 protein, CDR3 DNA. D genes are given only for firm matches. The size of a clone is reported for some rows only, either as once, few or many, or as a class for expanded clones.

V gene: TRBV15
J gene: TRBJ2-3
clone size: NA
D gene: NA
CDR3 protein: CATSRDLELPRDTQYF
CDR3 DNA: TGTGCCACCAGCAGAGATCTGGAACTTCCAAGAGATACGCAGTATTTT

V gene: TRBV5-8
J gene: TRBJ2-3
clone size: NA
D gene: NA
CDR3 protein: CASSLGHSDTQYF
CDR3 DNA: TGTGCCAGCAGCTTGGGCCACTCAGATACGCAGTATTTT

V gene: TRBV30
J gene: TRBJ1-2
clone size: NA
D gene: NA
CDR3 protein: CAWRRGRSDGYTF
CDR3 DNA: TGTGCCTGGAGAAGGGGCAGGTCGGACGGCTACACCTTC

V gene: TRBV19
J gene: TRBJ1-2
clone size: NA
D gene: NA
CDR3 protein: CASSISGDYGYTF
CDR3 DNA: TGTGCCAGTAGTATATCCGGGGACTATGGCTACACCTTC

V gene: TRBV28
J gene: TRBJ1-6
clone size: few
D gene: NA
CDR3 protein: CASSLPEGRGSPLHF
CDR3 DNA: TGTGCCAGCAGCCTCCCAGAGGGGAGGGGTTCACCCCTCCACTTT

V gene: TRBV7-9
J gene: TRBJ2-1
clone size: NA
D gene: TRBD2
CDR3 protein: CASDGLAENNEQFF
CDR3 DNA: TGTGCCAGTGATGGACTAGCGGAAAACAATGAGCAGTTCTTC

V gene: TRBV19
J gene: TRBJ1-5
clone size: NA
D gene: NA
CDR3 protein: CASRAPEGNQPQHF
CDR3 DNA: TGTGCCAGTAGGGCCCCAGAGGGCAATCAGCCCCAGCATTTT

V gene: TRBV19
J gene: TRBJ2-3
clone size: NA
D gene: NA
CDR3 protein: CASRWGGPTDTQYF
CDR3 DNA: TGTGCCAGTAGATGGGGCGGGCCCACAGATACGCAGTATTTT

V gene: TRBV2
J gene: TRBJ2-1
clone size: few
D gene: TRBD2
CDR3 protein: CASSDASGGGEQFF
CDR3 DNA: TGTGCCAGCAGTGACGCTAGCGGGGGAGGTGAGCAGTTCTTC

V gene: TRBV19
J gene: TRBJ1-4
clone size: NA
D gene: NA
CDR3 protein: CASSIDPTRIEKLFF
CDR3 DNA: TGTGCCAGTAGTATAGACCCAACAAGGATTGAAAAACTGTTTTTT

V gene: TRBV9
J gene: TRBJ2-6
clone size: once
D gene: TRBD1
CDR3 protein: CASSHRGGANVLTF
CDR3 DNA: TGTGCCAGCAGCCACAGGGGTGGGGCCAACGTCCTGACTTTC

V gene: TRBV5-1
J gene: TRBJ2-3
clone size: NA
D gene: NA
CDR3 protein: CASNIGRSTDTQYF
CDR3 DNA: TGCGCCAGCAATATAGGGAGGTCGACAGATACGCAGTATTTT

V gene: TRBV7-9
J gene: TRBJ2-7
clone size: NA
D gene: TRBD2
CDR3 protein: CASTPGGSSYEQYF
CDR3 DNA: TGTGCCAGCACCCCGGGGGGGTCCTCCTACGAGCAGTACTTC

V gene: TRBV6-5
J gene: TRBJ2-2
clone size: once
D gene: NA
CDR3 protein: CASSYSRGASTGELFF
CDR3 DNA: TGTGCCAGCAGTTACTCGAGAGGGGCTAGCACCGGGGAGCTGTTTTTT

V gene: TRBV7-9
J gene: TRBJ1-3
clone size: NA
D gene: TRBD1
CDR3 protein: CASSNRGGNTIYF
CDR3 DNA: TGTGCCAGCAGCAACAGGGGTGGAAACACCATATATTTT

V gene: TRBV7-2
J gene: TRBJ1-2
clone size: NA
D gene: NA
CDR3 protein: CASSFGNGGGYTF
CDR3 DNA: TGTGCCAGCAGCTTCGGGAATGGGGGTGGCTACACCTTC

V gene: TRBV9
J gene: TRBJ1-3
clone size: NA
D gene: NA
CDR3 protein: CASSPRDGSLFGNTIYF
CDR3 DNA: TGTGCCAGCAGCCCTCGGGACGGCTCCCTTTTCGGAAACACCATATATTTT

V gene: TRBV19
J gene: TRBJ2-1
clone size: NA
D gene: TRBD1
CDR3 protein: CASSKSRQGASNEQFF
CDR3 DNA: TGTGCCAGTAGTAAAAGTAGACAGGGGGCAAGCAATGAGCAGTTCTTC

V gene: TRBV2
J gene: TRBJ2-1
clone size: NA
D gene: NA
CDR3 protein: CASQGVDTEQFF
CDR3 DNA: TGTGCCAGCCAGGGAGTAGACACGGAGCAGTTCTTC

V gene: TRBV27
J gene: TRBJ2-7
clone size: NA
D gene: TRBD1
CDR3 protein: CASSSPDRGYEQYF
CDR3 DNA: TGTGCCAGCAGTTCCCCGGACAGGGGATACGAGCAGTACTTC

V gene: TRBV12-5
J gene: TRBJ2-5
clone size: NA
D gene: NA
CDR3 protein: CASGLGTGTQYF
CDR3 DNA: NA

V gene: TRBV2
J gene: TRBJ1-1
clone size: few
D gene: NA
CDR3 protein: CASTPGGFAEAFF
CDR3 DNA: TGTGCCAGCACCCCTGGGGGGTTCGCTGAAGCTTTCTTT

V gene: TRBV7-9
J gene: TRBJ1-2
clone size: NA
D gene: NA
CDR3 protein: CATEGGGSYGYTF
CDR3 DNA: TGTGCCACCGAGGGGGGAGGTAGCTATGGCTACACCTTC

V gene: TRBV5-8
J gene: TRBJ1-5
clone size: NA
D gene: NA
CDR3 protein: CASSPGQTSNQPQHF
CDR3 DNA: TGTGCCAGCAGCCCGGGACAAACAAGCAATCAGCCCCAGCATTTT

V gene: TRBV30
J gene: TRBJ1-3
clone size: NA
D gene: NA
CDR3 protein: CAWRREGKGSGNTIYF
CDR3 DNA: TGTGCCTGGAGGCGGGAGGGGAAGGGCTCTGGAAACACCATATATTTT

V gene: TRBV6-1
J gene: TRBJ2-7
clone size: few
D gene: NA
CDR3 protein: CASSGRDRTWQYF
CDR3 DNA: TGTGCCAGCAGTGGGCGGGACCGGACGTGGCAGTACTTC

V gene: TRBV5-1
J gene: TRBJ1-1
clone size: NA
D gene: TRBD1
CDR3 protein: CASSLGGQPNTEAFF
CDR3 DNA: TGCGCCAGCAGCTTGGGGGGACAGCCGAACACTGAAGCTTTCTTT

V gene: TRBV11-3
J gene: TRBJ2-3
clone size: once
D gene: NA
CDR3 protein: CASSPTGQTGTDTQYF
CDR3 DNA: TGTGCCAGCAGCCCCACCGGACAGACGGGCACAGATACGCAGTATTTT

V gene: TRBV6-1
J gene: TRBJ2-1
clone size: once
D gene: NA
CDR3 protein: CASSEIIRDNNEQFF
CDR3 DNA: TGTGCCAGCAGTGAGATTATAAGAGATAACAATGAGCAGTTCTTC

V gene: TRBV2
J gene: TRBJ2-1
clone size: NA
D gene: TRBD2
CDR3 protein: CASSRGLVFGEQFF
CDR3 DNA: TGTGCCAGCAGCCGTGGACTAGTTTTTGGTGAGCAGTTCTTC

V gene: TRBV5-6
J gene: TRBJ2-5
clone size: NA
D gene: NA
CDR3 protein: CASTRGWGAGETQYF
CDR3 DNA: TGTGCCAGCACCCGAGGGTGGGGGGCAGGGGAGACCCAGTACTTC

V gene: TRBV10-3
J gene: TRBJ2-2
clone size: NA
D gene: TRBD1
CDR3 protein: CAITSGGTGELFF
CDR3 DNA: TGTGCCATCACCTCAGGGGGCACCGGGGAGCTGTTTTTT

V gene: TRBV9
J gene: TRBJ2-1
clone size: NA
D gene: NA
CDR3 protein: CASSVVWSGMYNEQFF
CDR3 DNA: TGTGCCAGCAGCGTAGTGTGGTCAGGGATGTACAATGAGCAGTTCTTC

V gene: TRBV30
J gene: TRBJ1-2
clone size: few
D gene: TRBD1
CDR3 protein: CAWSVSRGQGAYGYTF
CDR3 DNA: TGTGCCTGGAGTGTTAGTAGGGGACAGGGGGCCTATGGCTACACCTTC

V gene: TRBV5-8
J gene: TRBJ1-2
clone size: NA
D gene: NA
CDR3 protein: CASSLGSGESNGYTF
CDR3 DNA: TGTGCCAGCAGCTTGGGGTCCGGCGAAAGTAATGGCTACACCTTC

V gene: TRBV29-1
J gene: TRBJ2-3
clone size: NA
D gene: NA
CDR3 protein: CSHPFPAGIITDTQYF
CDR3 DNA: TGCAGCCATCCTTTCCCTGCAGGGATTATCACAGATACGCAGTATTTT

V gene: TRBV15
J gene: TRBJ2-2
clone size: once
D gene: NA
CDR3 protein: CATSRDRAGELFF
CDR3 DNA: TGTGCCACCAGCAGAGATCGAGCCGGGGAGCTGTTTTTT

V gene: TRBV2
J gene: TRBJ2-1
clone size: NA
D gene: NA
CDR3 protein: CASSEAGGVVYEQFF
CDR3 DNA: TGTGCCAGCAGTGAAGCAGGCGGGGTTGTCTATGAGCAGTTCTTC

V gene: TRBV5-5
J gene: TRBJ2-7
clone size: NA
D gene: NA
CDR3 protein: CASSLSGGRTYEQYF
CDR3 DNA: TGTGCCAGCAGCTTGTCGGGGGGCCGTACCTACGAGCAGTACTTC

V gene: TRBV27
J gene: TRBJ2-5
clone size: NA
D gene: NA
CDR3 protein: CASSPKQPQGRETQYF
CDR3 DNA: TGTGCCAGCAGTCCTAAACAACCACAGGGACGAGAGACCCAGTACTTC

V gene: TRBV5-4
J gene: TRBJ2-5
clone size: NA
D gene: TRBD2
CDR3 protein: CASSLGRGGQETQYF
CDR3 DNA: TGTGCCAGCAGCTTGGGGCGGGGGGGACAAGAGACCCAGTACTTC